A selection of T cell receptor beta chains follows, all from one sample in a study of blood T cell repertoires in COVID-19. Sequencing was performed with immunoSEQ multiplex PCR; in TCRdb, only in-frame clones are kept and a portion is missing. Of approximately 100,000 clones in the sample, 80% to 90% were seen once. The material sequenced was peripheral blood. Every receptor here comes from a man aged 50 or older with acute or convalescent COVID-19. CDR3s include the opening cysteine and the closing phenylalanine or tryptophan.

j_gene,v_gene,CDR3aa
TRBJ2-7,TRBV11-3,CASSLGQPRSEQYF
TRBJ2-5,TRBV14,CASSRSGRARETQYF
TRBJ1-3,TRBV7-2,CASSPQQGASGNTIYF
TRBJ2-1,TRBV5-1,CASSLEVGGAYNEQFF
TRBJ2-3,TRBV28,CASSVGLGSSGRAPDTQYF
TRBJ2-4,TRBV4-1,CASSQDPSGTYIQYF
TRBJ2-7,TRBV6-2/TRBV6-3,CASSLSLGGRVQYF
TRBJ2-7,TRBV3-1/TRBV3-2,CASSHPGTPEGEQYF
TRBJ2-1,TRBV7-9,CASNPGVRDLSYNEQFF
TRBJ1-1,TRBV4-1,CASSHAIQRRGMNTEAFF
TRBJ2-7,TRBV6-5,CANSTETPYEQYF
TRBJ2-7,TRBV27,CASSRQGSYEQYF
TRBJ2-3,TRBV27,CASSSAGTSGEYTQYF
TRBJ1-4,TRBV7-8,CASSLIQGNDEKLFF
TRBJ2-7,TRBV18,CASQTKVTGNTYEQYF
TRBJ2-1,TRBV5-1,CASSPTGGLNEQFF
TRBJ2-3,TRBV10-1,CASSGGTGIGDTQYF
TRBJ2-3,TRBV28,CASSLELQKQYF
TRBJ1-4,TRBV7-8,CASSSHRALMEKLFF
TRBJ2-3,TRBV28,CASRGTEYTQYF
TRBJ2-2,TRBV28,CASDRTNTGELFF
TRBJ1-1,TRBV11-3,CASRPTTGGGSEAFF
TRBJ2-5,TRBV2,CASSELLGRETQYF
TRBJ2-2,TRBV5-1,CASSAGLAGGTGELFF
TRBJ2-7,TRBV9,CASSVAEGPPYEQYF
TRBJ2-7,TRBV11-1,CASSPDSSSYEQYF
TRBJ2-2,TRBV2,CASSAPGTSGPGELFF